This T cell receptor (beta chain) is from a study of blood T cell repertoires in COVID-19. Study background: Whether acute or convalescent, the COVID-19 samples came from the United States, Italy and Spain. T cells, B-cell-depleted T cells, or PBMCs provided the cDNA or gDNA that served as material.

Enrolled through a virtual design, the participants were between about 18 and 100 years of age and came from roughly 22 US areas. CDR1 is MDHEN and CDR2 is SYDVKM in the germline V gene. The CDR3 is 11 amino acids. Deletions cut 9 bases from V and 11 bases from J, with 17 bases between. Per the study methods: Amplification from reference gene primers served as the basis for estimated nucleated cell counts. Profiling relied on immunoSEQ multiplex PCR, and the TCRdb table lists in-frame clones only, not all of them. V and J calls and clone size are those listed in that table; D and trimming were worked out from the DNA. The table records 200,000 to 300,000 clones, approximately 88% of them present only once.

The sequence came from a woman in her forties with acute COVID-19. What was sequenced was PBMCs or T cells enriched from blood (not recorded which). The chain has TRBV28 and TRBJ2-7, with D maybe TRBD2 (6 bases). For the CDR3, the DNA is TGTGCCAGTAAAGGGACTTACATGGAGTACTTC. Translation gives CASKGTYMEYF.